The 10 T cell receptor beta chains listed next were all sequenced from one sample in a study of T-cell reconstitution after alpha-beta-depleted transplantation in children. Researchers prepared the TCRbeta library using unique molecular identifiers, the study reports. Via MiXCR, TCRdb re-called the PCR reads, giving one row per CDR3 protein. This sample has around 240,000 distinct CDR3 sequences; 6.5% to 9% occur once, and the top ten carry under 8%. The sequencing used PBMCs, mostly from graft donor cells, collected 180 days after TCRalphabeta/CD19-depleted stem cell transplant. Receptors were obtained from a male patient younger than 18 who had a stem cell transplant for acute lymphoblastic leukemia, so the T cells may come from the graft donor.

Ten or more counts support this clonotype. The chain combines TRBV29-1 with TRBJ1-1, with D perhaps matching TRBD1 (5 bases). The CDR3 spans 10 residues. Germline CDR1 is SQVTM and CDR2 is ANQGSEA. V was pared by 3 bases and J by 10 bases, with 9 bases between. CDR3: CSVDGGRAFF. The CDR3 region has the DNA TGCAGCGTTGATGGGGGGAGAGCTTTCTTT.

This clonotype has at least ten counts. The chain combines TRBV9 with TRBJ2-1, with TRBD1 as a possible D gene (5 bases). The germline V gene has CDR1 SGDLS and CDR2 YYNGEE. The V gene lost 3 bases and the J gene lost 6 bases, with 13 bases spanning the gap. The CDR3 is 14 residues long. This CDR3 reads CASSAPFRANEQFF. CDR3 nucleotides: TGTGCCAGCAGCGCCCCTTTCAGGGCCAATGAGCAGTTCTTC. The variable domain in full, with the rest retrieved from reference TRBV9 and TRBJ2-1, is DSGVTQTPKHLITATGQRVTLRCSPRSGDLSVYWYQQSLDQGLQFLIQYYNGEERAKGNILERFSAQQFPDLHSELNLSSLELGDSALYFCASSAPFRANEQFFGPGTRLTVL.

The rearrangement joins TRBV6-5 to TRBJ2-4, with 7 bases fitting TRBD1. In germline, CDR1 is MNHEY, CDR2 SVGAGI. V shed 4 bases, J shed 2 bases, and the junction held 2 bases outside the gene matches. The CDR3 is made up of 14 amino acids. The DNA for the CDR3 is TGTGCCAGCAGTTCGACAGGGTCCAAAAACATTCAGTACTTC. Translating it yields CASSSTGSKNIQYF.

There are many counts of this clonotype. CDR3 residues: CASSPRGSNQPQHF. The CDR3 bases are TGTGCCAGCAGCCCTAGGGGGAGCAATCAGCCCCAGCATTTT. The genes are TRBV21-1 and TRBJ1-5; the D call TRBD1 from the table was never checked on the DNA. TRBV21-1 is noted as a pseudogene. The CDR3 sequence is 14 residues long.

This clonotype was seen ten or more times. CDR3 sequence reads: CASKYQGVYEQYF. CDR3 coding DNA: TGTGCCAGCAAATACCAGGGGGTCTACGAGCAGTACTTC. This rearrangement joins TRBV6-6 to TRBJ2-7; 7 bases are shared with TRBD1. Germline loops: CDR1 MNHNY, CDR2 SVGAGI (reference sequence). Germline trimming cut 7 bases from V and 3 bases from J; bases unmatched to any gene: 6. The CDR3 sequence is 13 residues long.

This chain links TRBV27 with TRBJ2-5; unclear D gene. The germline V gene encodes CDR1 MNHEY and CDR2 SMNVEV (reference sequence). This CDR3 comprises 14 residues. Trimming pared 3 bases from V and 0 bases from J, leaving 8 bases between. The CDR3 DNA reads TGTGCCAGCAGTTTTGACGGATACCAAGAGACCCAGTACTTC. This codes for CASSFDGYQETQYF.

This clonotype occurred many times. The chain links TRBV4-1 to TRBJ2-5; D is undetermined. Looked up from germline, CDR1 is MGHRA and CDR2 is YSYEKL. The CDR3 sequence is 15 residues long. Between the trimmed V and J ends, which lost 0 bases and 4 bases, there was a span of 12 bases. The DNA of the CDR3 is TGCGCCAGCAGCCAAGATACCGATCTAATAGAGACCCAGTACTTC. Its translation is CASSQDTDLIETQYF.

This clonotype showed up many times. The V gene is TRBV11-2, the J gene TRBJ2-5, with unresolved D. The germline CDR1 and CDR2 sequences are SGHAT and FQNNGV. This CDR3 region has 14 residues. Trimming removed 1 base from V and 2 bases from J, with 8 bases in between. Here the CDR3 DNA reads TGTGCCAGCAGCTTAGCCCCAGTTCAAGAGACCCAGTACTTC. Its translation: CASSLAPVQETQYF.

The sample holds many counts of this clonotype. J is TRBJ1-2 and V is TRBV6-2 or TRBV6-3; D is unresolved. The V and J ends lost 8 bases and 4 bases respectively, with 8 bases between them. The CDR3 extends over 11 amino acids. Germline assignment: CDR1 MNHEY and CDR2 SVGEGT. DNA for the CDR3: TGTGCCAGCGGGATCCTCTATGGCTACACCTTC. Translated: CASGILYGYTF.

This clonotype appeared many times. The chain joins TRBV6-5 to TRBJ1-5; D is unclear. This CDR3 region has 15 residues. CDR1 is MNHEY, CDR2 SVGAGI, per germline. V shed 6 bases and J shed 2 bases, with 14 bases lying between them. CDR3 residues: CASRQDRRGNQPQHF. The CDR3 region has the DNA TGTGCCAGCAGACAAGATCGACGGGGCAATCAGCCCCAGCATTTT.